A single sample gave rise to the 12 T cell receptor beta chains below, sequenced in a study of PD-1 blockade in mismatch repair-deficient tumors (dated by TCRdb to between 2016 and 2019). Library preparation used the immunoSEQ multiplex PCR assay. The clones in this table, taken by TCRdb from immuneACCESS, are in-frame only. Not every clone is retained; where verified, under half of the shortfall comes from an unresolved V gene, and the cause of the rest is unknown. This sample holds about 40,000 clones; 70% to 90% were observed only once. Roughly 4% of the sample comes from the top ten. The sample here was peripheral blood, taken roughly 75 weeks after starting pembrolizumab. Every receptor here comes from an adult with mismatch repair-deficient cancer.

The chain links TRBV19 to TRBJ1-4; 8 bases match TRBD1. The germline CDR1 and CDR2 sequences are LNHDA and SQIVND (reference sequence). V dropped 8 bases and J dropped 4; count of bases not matched to a gene: 9. This CDR3 has 15 amino acids. The CDR3 sequence is CASRDAGGGNEKLFF. CDR3 nucleotides: TGTGCCAGTCGCGATGCAGGGGGCGGTAATGAAAAACTGTTTTTT.

This clone was picked up one time. CDR3 region: CASSLPEETQYF. CDR3 in DNA: TGTGCCAGCAGTTTGCCGGAAGAGACCCAGTACTTC. The V gene is TRBV6-5, the J gene TRBJ2-5; the D is unclear. The germline V gene encodes CDR1 MNHEY and CDR2 SVGAGI. The CDR3 extends over 12 amino acids. Trimming stripped 4 bases from V and 3 bases from J, with 6 bases between.

The chain employs TRBV7-9 and TRBJ1-2, with D possibly TRBD1 on 5 matching bases. This CDR3 comprises 17 residues. From germline, CDR1 is SEHNR and CDR2 FQNEAQ (reference sequence). The V gene lost 10 bases and the J gene lost 4 bases, with 28 bases spanning the gap. CDR3 sequence (DNA): TGTGCCACCGCCTGGGGGGGGTCCAACTCTAAGCTCTATGGCTACACCTTC. This sequence encodes CATAWGGSNSKLYGYTF.

V usage is TRBV29-1 and J usage is TRBJ1-2; unclear D gene. Germline V gene lookup returns CDR1 SQVTM and CDR2 ANQGSEA. Trimming took 4 bases from V and 5 from J, leaving 8 bases between them. This CDR3 is built from 11 residues. CDR3 protein: CSVGLEYGYTF. The CDR3 DNA reads as TGCAGCGTTGGGCTCGAATATGGCTACACCTTC.

This chain links TRBV20-1 with TRBJ1-4, with a weak D call TRBD1 (5 bases). The CDR3 consists of 11 residues. CDR1 and CDR2 from the germline V gene are DFQATT and SNEGSKA (reference sequence). The CDR3 sequence is CMTGAGEKLFF. The CDR3 region has the DNA TGCATGACCGGGGCGGGGGAAAAACTGTTTTTT.

This clone has a single count. The rearrangement uses TRBV27 and TRBJ1-1; D call uncertain. The CDR3 runs to 14 residues. Germline V gene sequence: CDR1 MNHEY, CDR2 SMNVEV (reference sequence). The ends were cut back, 3 bases at V and 6 bases at J, with 14 bases in the middle. This CDR3 reads CASSFRAPAAEAFF. The CDR3 nucleotides are TGTGCCAGCAGTTTCCGGGCGCCGGCCGCTGAAGCTTTCTTT.

With respect to this clone: This CDR3 is also generated by other DNA sequences in the sample. This rearrangement joins TRBV7-3 to TRBJ2-6, with a tentative D call TRBD1 (7 bases). CDR1 and CDR2 (germline): SGHTA, FQGTGA. V shed 5 bases and J shed 13 bases, with 18 bases lying between them. The CDR3 runs to 14 residues. The CDR3 loop is CASSRDSGYNVLTF. The CDR3 bases are TGTGCCAGCAGCCGGGACAGCGGGTATAATGTCCTGACTTTC.

This clone has a handful of counts. V usage is TRBV30 and J usage is TRBJ1-1; 8 nucleotides match TRBD1. CDR3 length: 13 residues. Germline assignment: CDR1 GTSNPN and CDR2 SVGIG (reference sequence). V dropped 4 bases and J dropped 8; count of bases not matched to a gene: 9. CDR3 nucleotide sequence: TGTGCCTGGATGAAGGACAGGGAGAACGAAGCTTTCTTT. Residues: CAWMKDRENEAFF. Drawing the rest from reference TRBV30 and TRBJ1-1, the complete variable domain is SQTIHQWPATLVQPVGSPLSLECTVEGTSNPNLYWYRQAAGRGLQLLFYSVGIGQISSEVPQNLSASRPQDRQFILSSKKLLLSDSGFYLCAWMKDRENEAFFGQGTRLTVV.

This clone was seen only a few times. The rearrangement joins TRBV19 to TRBJ2-7; D is tentatively TRBD1 or TRBD2 (5 bases each). The V gene's germline CDR1 is LNHDA and CDR2 SQIVND (reference sequence). V lost 3 bases to trimming and J lost 2 bases, with 17 bases between them. The CDR3 is made up of 16 amino acids. The DNA of the CDR3 is TGTGCCAGTAGTATGAAAGGGGACGGCGGAGCCTACGAGCAGTACTTC. This encodes CASSMKGDGGAYEQYF. The full variable domain, its missing parts supplied by reference TRBV19 and TRBJ2-7, is DGGITQSPKYLFRKEGQNVTLSCEQNLNHDAMYWYRQDPGQGLRLIYYSQIVNDFQKGDIAEGYSVSREKKESFPLTVTSAQKNPTAFYLCASSMKGDGGAYEQYFGPGTRLTVT.

The rearrangement joins TRBV9 to TRBJ1-2, with 12 bases matching TRBD1. Trimming at V came to 3 bases and at J to 7 bases, leaving 16 bases not matched to a gene. The length of the CDR3 is 18 residues. Germline V gene lookup returns CDR1 SGDLS and CDR2 YYNGEE. The chain's CDR3 is CASSGRGTGGRWGSGYTF. CDR3 DNA sequence: TGTGCCAGCAGCGGACGCGGGACAGGGGGCCGATGGGGTAGTGGCTACACCTTC.

The chain has TRBV5-1 and TRBJ2-1; TRBD2 matches at 16 bases. This CDR3 contains 17 residues. The trim removed 4 bases at V and 9 bases at J, leaving 10 bases unmatched. Per germline, CDR1 SGHRS and CDR2 YFSETQ. The CDR3 sequence is CASSAGTSGRGLGEQFF. In DNA form, the CDR3 reads TGCGCCAGCAGCGCCGGGACTAGCGGGAGGGGACTTGGTGAGCAGTTCTTC.

Concerning this clone itself: One junction end does not reproduce the germline sequence, and a read error may be involved. The rearrangement links TRBV7-7 to TRBJ2-2; perhaps TRBD2 as D (6 bases). Per germline, CDR1 SSHAT and CDR2 FNYEAQ (reference sequence). The CDR3 spans 16 residues. CDR3 bases: TGTGCTAGCAGACCTATTAGCGGAGCGAACACCGGGGAGCTGTTTTTT. Its translation is CASRPISGANTGELFF.